This T cell receptor (beta chain) was found in a study of T cell changes during pregnancy in multiple sclerosis. Trimming shortened V by 1 base and J by 7 bases, and 12 bases separated the two germline ends. The CDR3 totals 15 residues. Germline V gene lookup returns CDR1 SGHRS and CDR2 YFSETQ. Clones were read by immunoSEQ multiplex PCR, and TCRdb kept only the in-frame ones, dropping some. Here the sample spans about 80,000 clones, about 90% being singletons. V gene TRBV5-1 combines with J gene TRBJ1-6; D is ambiguous. The source is a female donor with multiple sclerosis, enrolled in a pregnancy study. The material sequenced was peripheral blood, taken before pregnancy. CDR3 in DNA: TGCGCCAGCAGCTTGTATGTGGGCGGGAATTCACCCCTCCACTTT. Protein sequence: CASSLYVGGNSPLHF. Together with reference TRBV5-1 and TRBJ1-6, the CDR3 gives the full variable domain: KAGVTQTPRYLIKTRGQQVTLSCSPISGHRSVSWYQQTPGQGLQFLFEYFSETQRNKGNFPGRFSGRQFSNSRSEMNVSTLELGDSALYLCASSLYVGGNSPLHFGNGTRLTVT.